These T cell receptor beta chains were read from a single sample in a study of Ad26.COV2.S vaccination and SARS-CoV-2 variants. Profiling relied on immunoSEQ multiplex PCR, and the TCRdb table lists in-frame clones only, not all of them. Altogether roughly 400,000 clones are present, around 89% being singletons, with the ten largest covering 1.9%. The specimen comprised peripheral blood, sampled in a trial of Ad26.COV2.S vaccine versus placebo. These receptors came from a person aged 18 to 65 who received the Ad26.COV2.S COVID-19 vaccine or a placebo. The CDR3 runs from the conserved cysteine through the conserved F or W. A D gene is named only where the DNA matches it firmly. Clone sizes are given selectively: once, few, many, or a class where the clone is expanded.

CDR3nt: TGTGCCAGCCGAGCGGGAGGGCCGAGTGAGCAGTTCTTC
CDR3aa: CASRAGGPSEQFF
len: 13
d_gene: TRBD2
abundance: NA
j_gene: TRBJ2-1
v_gene: TRBV28

CDR3nt: TGTGCCAGCAGTGACCGCAGGACAGGGGCATATCAAGAGACCCAGTACTTC
CDR3aa: CASSDRRTGAYQETQYF
len: 17
d_gene: TRBD1
abundance: NA
j_gene: TRBJ2-5
v_gene: TRBV6-1

CDR3nt: TGTGCCAGCAGCTTACTCGGGACTAGCTCCTACAATGAGCAGTTCTTC
CDR3aa: CASSLLGTSSYNEQFF
len: 16
d_gene: TRBD2
abundance: NA
j_gene: TRBJ2-1
v_gene: TRBV11-2

CDR3nt: TGCGCCAGCAGATTACTGGACGAGCAGTACTTC
CDR3aa: CASRLLDEQYF
len: 11
d_gene: NA
abundance: NA
j_gene: TRBJ2-7
v_gene: TRBV5-1

CDR3nt: TGTGCTAGCAGTGGAACCCCGGTGAGTGAGCAGTTCTTC
CDR3aa: CASSGTPVSEQFF
len: 13
d_gene: NA
abundance: NA
j_gene: TRBJ2-1
v_gene: TRBV7-7

CDR3nt: TGTGCCTGGAGTAGCGAACTTTCAGATGAAAAACTGTTTTTT
CDR3aa: CAWSSELSDEKLFF
len: 14
d_gene: NA
abundance: NA
j_gene: TRBJ1-4
v_gene: TRBV30

CDR3nt: TGTGCCAGCAGCTTAAACGCGGTCTATAATTCACCCCTCCACTTT
CDR3aa: CASSLNAVYNSPLHF
len: 15
d_gene: NA
abundance: NA
j_gene: TRBJ1-6
v_gene: TRBV7-9

CDR3nt: TGTGCCTGGGCCCGGGACAGGGGGCTTTCTGAAGCTTTCTTT
CDR3aa: CAWARDRGLSEAFF
len: 14
d_gene: TRBD1
abundance: once
j_gene: TRBJ1-1
v_gene: TRBV30

CDR3nt: TGTGCCACCAGTGCAGGACAGGACTACGAGCAGTACTTC
CDR3aa: CATSAGQDYEQYF
len: 13
d_gene: TRBD1
abundance: NA
j_gene: TRBJ2-7
v_gene: TRBV15

CDR3nt: TGCGCCAGCAGCCAAGGAATACGCGGGCCGCAGTACTTC
CDR3aa: CASSQGIRGPQYF
len: 13
d_gene: NA
abundance: NA
j_gene: TRBJ2-7
v_gene: TRBV4-3

CDR3nt: TGTGCCAGCAGTGAAGGGGGGGTCAGGGTTTTAGGTTCACCCCTCCACTTT
CDR3aa: CASSEGGVRVLGSPLHF
len: 17
d_gene: NA
abundance: NA
j_gene: TRBJ1-6
v_gene: TRBV6-1

CDR3nt: TGTGCCAGCACTGGGGCCAACGTCCTGACTTTC
CDR3aa: CASTGANVLTF
len: 11
d_gene: NA
abundance: NA
j_gene: TRBJ2-6
v_gene: TRBV12-3/TRBV12-4

CDR3nt: TGTGCCAGCAGTATCCGTAGCAGTGATGGCTACACCTTC
CDR3aa: CASSIRSSDGYTF
len: 13
d_gene: NA
abundance: NA
j_gene: TRBJ1-2
v_gene: TRBV6-5

CDR3nt: TGTGCCATCAAGACAGGGGGTGAGCAGTACTTC
CDR3aa: CAIKTGGEQYF
len: 11
d_gene: TRBD1
abundance: NA
j_gene: TRBJ2-7
v_gene: TRBV10-3

CDR3nt: TGTGCCAGCAGCGTAGTGTCGGCGGGAGGGGTCACAGATACGCAGTATTTT
CDR3aa: CASSVVSAGGVTDTQYF
len: 17
d_gene: TRBD2
abundance: NA
j_gene: TRBJ2-3
v_gene: TRBV9

CDR3nt: TGTGCCAGCAGCAAATGGGGAGTGAGGGCTAGCGGGCAGTATAGCTCCTACAATGAGCAGTTCTTC
CDR3aa: CASSKWGVRASGQYSSYNEQFF
len: 22
d_gene: NA
abundance: NA
j_gene: TRBJ2-1
v_gene: TRBV21-1

CDR3nt: TGTGCCAGCAGAGTGACGGAAGATCACACCGGGGAGCTGTTTTTT
CDR3aa: CASRVTEDHTGELFF
len: 15
d_gene: NA
abundance: NA
j_gene: TRBJ2-2
v_gene: TRBV6-4

CDR3nt: TGCGCCAGCAGCCAAGTAAGCAGGGACTTGGCCCTAGCGGCTTACAATGAGCAGTTCTTC
CDR3aa: CASSQVSRDLALAAYNEQFF
len: 20
d_gene: TRBD2
abundance: NA
j_gene: TRBJ2-1
v_gene: TRBV4-3

CDR3nt: TGTGCCAGCACCCGAGAGGGAGGCCTGAGCTCCTATAATTCACCCCTCCACTTT
CDR3aa: CASTREGGLSSYNSPLHF
len: 18
d_gene: NA
abundance: NA
j_gene: TRBJ1-6
v_gene: TRBV2

CDR3nt: TGTGCCAGCAGTTTCAGGGCATCTAATCAGCCCCAGCATTTT
CDR3aa: CASSFRASNQPQHF
len: 14
d_gene: NA
abundance: few
j_gene: TRBJ1-5
v_gene: TRBV27

CDR3nt: TGTGCCAGCATTGAGGTGAAGGGCGGAAACACCATATATTTT
CDR3aa: CASIEVKGGNTIYF
len: 14
d_gene: NA
abundance: few
j_gene: TRBJ1-3
v_gene: TRBV6-6

CDR3nt: TGCGCCAGCAGCCTCGAGGGGAGGTACGAGCAGTACTTC
CDR3aa: CASSLEGRYEQYF
len: 13
d_gene: NA
abundance: NA
j_gene: TRBJ2-7
v_gene: TRBV4-1

CDR3nt: TGTGCCAGCAGGTCCCAGGAACCACCACCGAACACCGGGGAGCTGTTTTTT
CDR3aa: CASRSQEPPPNTGELFF
len: 17
d_gene: NA
abundance: NA
j_gene: TRBJ2-2
v_gene: TRBV28

CDR3nt: TGTGCCAGCAGTTACTCAGGCAGCGGGAGAGAGACCCAGTACTTC
CDR3aa: CASSYSGSGRETQYF
len: 15
d_gene: TRBD2
abundance: NA
j_gene: TRBJ2-5
v_gene: TRBV6-2/TRBV6-3

CDR3nt: TGTGCCAGCAGTCCCCTTCGTGTACAGGGTTTCAATCAGCCCCAGCATTTT
CDR3aa: CASSPLRVQGFNQPQHF
len: 17
d_gene: NA
abundance: NA
j_gene: TRBJ1-5
v_gene: TRBV27

CDR3nt: TGTGCCAGCAGCGTATCTAGCGTTGTCTACAATGAGCAGTTCTTC
CDR3aa: CASSVSSVVYNEQFF
len: 15
d_gene: NA
abundance: few
j_gene: TRBJ2-1
v_gene: TRBV11-2

CDR3nt: TGCGCCAGCAGACCCCGGCCCGGACGTATTCACTACGAGCAGTACTTC
CDR3aa: CASRPRPGRIHYEQYF
len: 16
d_gene: NA
abundance: NA
j_gene: TRBJ2-7
v_gene: TRBV23-1

CDR3nt: TGTGCCAGCAGCCAAGTAAGGTACCAAGAGACCCAGTACTTC
CDR3aa: CASSQVRYQETQYF
len: 14
d_gene: NA
abundance: once
j_gene: TRBJ2-5
v_gene: TRBV14

CDR3nt: TGTGCCAGCAGTTTAGTGGCAGGGGGGATCTACGAGCAGTACTTC
CDR3aa: CASSLVAGGIYEQYF
len: 15
d_gene: NA
abundance: NA
j_gene: TRBJ2-7
v_gene: TRBV27

CDR3nt: TGTGCCAGCAACCCGACGGAGATGAACACTGAAGCTTTCTTT
CDR3aa: CASNPTEMNTEAFF
len: 14
d_gene: NA
abundance: NA
j_gene: TRBJ1-1
v_gene: TRBV6-1

CDR3nt: TGTGCCAGCAGCCAAGTGGGTGGACTCGGACATCAGCCCCAGCATTTT
CDR3aa: CASSQVGGLGHQPQHF
len: 16
d_gene: NA
abundance: NA
j_gene: TRBJ1-5
v_gene: TRBV4-2

CDR3nt: TGCGCCAGCAGCTTGTATAGACTAGCGAACACCGGGGAGCTGTTTTTT
CDR3aa: CASSLYRLANTGELFF
len: 16
d_gene: NA
abundance: NA
j_gene: TRBJ2-2
v_gene: TRBV5-1

CDR3nt: TGTGCCAGCAGTTCACCGGGGAGCGGGAAGCCAGATACGCAGTATTTT
CDR3aa: CASSSPGSGKPDTQYF
len: 16
d_gene: TRBD2
abundance: few
j_gene: TRBJ2-3
v_gene: TRBV28

CDR3nt: TGTGCCAGCTCCCCATCGGGCACAGATACGCAGTATTTT
CDR3aa: CASSPSGTDTQYF
len: 13
d_gene: NA
abundance: NA
j_gene: TRBJ2-3
v_gene: TRBV27

CDR3nt: TGTGCCAGCAGCGTAGCTGTTACGGGGGCGGGGGAGTACCAAGAGACCCAGTACTTC
CDR3aa: CASSVAVTGAGEYQETQYF
len: 19
d_gene: NA
abundance: NA
j_gene: TRBJ2-5
v_gene: TRBV9

CDR3nt: TGTGCCATTCCGGTCCCGAACAATGAGCAGTTCTTC
CDR3aa: CAIPVPNNEQFF
len: 12
d_gene: NA
abundance: once
j_gene: TRBJ2-1
v_gene: TRBV11-2

CDR3nt: TGTGCCAGTAGTGGGTCCCGGACAGGGAGCACAGATACGCAGTATTTT
CDR3aa: CASSGSRTGSTDTQYF
len: 16
d_gene: TRBD1
abundance: NA
j_gene: TRBJ2-3
v_gene: TRBV19

CDR3nt: TGTGCCAGCAGCACAGACAGGGGAGGAAACATTCAGTACTTC
CDR3aa: CASSTDRGGNIQYF
len: 14
d_gene: TRBD1
abundance: NA
j_gene: TRBJ2-4
v_gene: TRBV5-6

CDR3nt: TGCAGCGTACGATTCACAGATACGCAGTATTTT
CDR3aa: CSVRFTDTQYF
len: 11
d_gene: NA
abundance: NA
j_gene: TRBJ2-3
v_gene: TRBV29-1

CDR3nt: TGTGCCAGCAGGGTCATGACAGGGGGGACGGGCGAGCAGTACTTC
CDR3aa: CASRVMTGGTGEQYF
len: 15
d_gene: TRBD1
abundance: NA
j_gene: TRBJ2-7
v_gene: TRBV2

CDR3nt: TGCAGTGCTAGAGTGGCCGAAAAACTGTTTTTT
CDR3aa: CSARVAEKLFF
len: 11
d_gene: NA
abundance: NA
j_gene: TRBJ1-4
v_gene: TRBV20-1

CDR3nt: TGTGCCACCAGTGCCGCCGGGACAGGGCACACAGATACGCAGTATTTT
CDR3aa: CATSAAGTGHTDTQYF
len: 16
d_gene: TRBD1
abundance: NA
j_gene: TRBJ2-3
v_gene: TRBV24-1

CDR3nt: TGCAGTGCTAAAGACCTGTACGAGCAGTACTTC
CDR3aa: CSAKDLYEQYF
len: 11
d_gene: NA
abundance: NA
j_gene: TRBJ2-7
v_gene: TRBV20-1

CDR3nt: TGTGCCAGCAGAGGGACAGGACCGCAGCCCCAGCATTTT
CDR3aa: CASRGTGPQPQHF
len: 13
d_gene: TRBD1
abundance: NA
j_gene: TRBJ1-5
v_gene: TRBV28

CDR3nt: TGTGCCAGCAGCCAAAGCGGGAGCACAGATACGCAGTATTTT
CDR3aa: CASSQSGSTDTQYF
len: 14
d_gene: NA
abundance: few
j_gene: TRBJ2-3
v_gene: TRBV7-9

CDR3nt: TGTGCCAGCAGTTCCCCGGACGGGACTAACTATGGCTACACCTTC
CDR3aa: CASSSPDGTNYGYTF
len: 15
d_gene: NA
abundance: NA
j_gene: TRBJ1-2
v_gene: TRBV28

CDR3nt: TGTGCCAGCAGCCAAGATTCGACAGCCTCACGCGGGGAGCTGTTTTTT
CDR3aa: CASSQDSTASRGELFF
len: 16
d_gene: NA
abundance: NA
j_gene: TRBJ2-2
v_gene: TRBV4-2

CDR3nt: TGTGCCAGCAGCCAAGCATCGGGGCAAGGGGCCCAGTACTTC
CDR3aa: CASSQASGQGAQYF
len: 14
d_gene: NA
abundance: NA
j_gene: TRBJ2-5
v_gene: TRBV3-1/TRBV3-2

CDR3nt: TGTGCCAGCATACGGACAGGAGTTTACTATGGCTACACCTTC
CDR3aa: CASIRTGVYYGYTF
len: 14
d_gene: TRBD1
abundance: NA
j_gene: TRBJ1-2
v_gene: TRBV28

CDR3nt: TGTGCCAGCAGTTTGTCAGGGAGCTCCTATAATTCACCCCTCCACTTT
CDR3aa: CASSLSGSSYNSPLHF
len: 16
d_gene: NA
abundance: NA
j_gene: TRBJ1-6
v_gene: TRBV6-5

CDR3nt: TGTGCCAGCAGCCCCGGACTAGTGACAGATACGCAGTATTTT
CDR3aa: CASSPGLVTDTQYF
len: 14
d_gene: TRBD2
abundance: NA
j_gene: TRBJ2-3
v_gene: TRBV6-2/TRBV6-3

CDR3nt: TGTGCCAGCAGCTTTAGCGGGTATAGCACAGATACGCAGTATTTT
CDR3aa: CASSFSGYSTDTQYF
len: 15
d_gene: TRBD2
abundance: NA
j_gene: TRBJ2-3
v_gene: TRBV7-2

CDR3nt: TGCGCCAGCAGCTTGCAGGCGGGAGGGGGGAGAGCGCAGTATTTT
CDR3aa: CASSLQAGGGRAQYF
len: 15
d_gene: TRBD2
abundance: NA
j_gene: TRBJ2-3
v_gene: TRBV5-1

CDR3nt: TGTGCCAGCAGTCCGAACGGGGGAGGAACGTACAATGAGCAGTTCTTC
CDR3aa: CASSPNGGGTYNEQFF
len: 16
d_gene: NA
abundance: NA
j_gene: TRBJ2-1
v_gene: TRBV11-3

CDR3nt: TGTGCCAGCAGTCTTGGGACGGTATATGGCTACACCTTC
CDR3aa: CASSLGTVYGYTF
len: 13
d_gene: NA
abundance: NA
j_gene: TRBJ1-2
v_gene: TRBV28